Shown below are 26 T cell receptor beta chains from a single sample sequenced in a study of immune evolution from preneoplasia to lung adenocarcinoma. Data came from immunoSEQ multiplex PCR; TCRdb stores just in-frame clones and leaves some out. The sample lists 3,000 to 4,500 clones, about four fifths seen once, with 6.7% in the top ten. The material sequenced was FFPE invasive lung adenocarcinoma tissue. The origin of the receptors is a person aged 70 to 80 with invasive lung adenocarcinoma.

V usage is TRBV10-1 and J usage is TRBJ2-7, with 7 bases that match TRBD2. The CDR3 has 14 amino acids. V lost 5 bases to trimming and J lost 3 bases; unmatched junction nucleotides: 7. CDR1 is WNHNN, CDR2 SYGVQD, per germline (reference sequence). The CDR3 DNA is TGCGCCAGCAGTCAGAGCCCTAGCGGCTACGAGCAGTACTTC. It is translated as CASSQSPSGYEQYF.

This sequence joins TRBV30 and TRBJ2-5; 10 nucleotides match TRBD2. With 5 bases clipped from V and 5 bases from J, the junction kept 11 bases outside the gene matches. Looked up from germline, CDR1 is GTSNPN and CDR2 is SVGIG (reference sequence). The CDR3 loop spans 15 amino acids. As DNA, the CDR3 is TGTGCCTGGGGCAGTAGCGGGAGGAAGGGGGAGACCCAGTACTTC. The encoded protein is CAWGSSGRKGETQYF.

V is TRBV11-2 and J is TRBJ2-7; 13 bases agree with TRBD2. The germline V gene has CDR1 SGHAT and CDR2 FQNNGV. The V segment lost 5 bases and the J segment 5 bases; nucleotides outside the gene matches: 3. This CDR3 region has 14 residues. The CDR3 sequence: CASSPLAGGDEQYF. CDR3 nucleotide sequence: TGTGCCAGCAGCCCACTAGCGGGAGGGGACGAGCAGTACTTC.

The V call is TRBV11-2, the J call TRBJ2-5, with D hard to call. With 3 bases removed from V and 4 bases from J, the gap between germline ends came to 9 bases. The CDR3 is 13 residues long. CDR1 SGHAT and CDR2 FQNNGV come from the germline V gene. CDR3 amino acids: CASSFPGRETQYF. Written as DNA, the CDR3 is TGTGCCAGCAGCTTCCCCGGGCGAGAGACCCAGTACTTC.

The chain carries TRBV10-3 and TRBJ2-3; 7 bases line up with TRBD1. Germline V CDR1 and CDR2: ENHRY, SYGVKD. J was trimmed by 1 base and V by 6 bases; bases with no gene match: 7. This CDR3 has 15 amino acids. The chain's CDR3 is CAIRGNRGGTDTQYF. DNA of the CDR3: TGTGCCATCAGGGGCAACAGGGGAGGCACAGATACGCAGTATTTT.

The chain carries TRBV28 and TRBJ2-1, with a tentative D call TRBD2 (5 bases). Trimming took off 7 bases at V and 7 bases at J, with 11 bases between the two ends. This CDR3 comprises 12 residues. Germline-derived CDR1 and CDR2 are MDHEN and SYDVKM. The CDR3 DNA reads TGTGCCAGCACCCAAGCGGCTAATGAGCAGTTCTTC. This codes for CASTQAANEQFF.

The chain combines TRBV29-1 with TRBJ2-3, with D perhaps given as TRBD1 or TRBD2 (5 bases each). The CDR3 extends over 15 amino acids. The ends were cut back, 0 bases at V and 1 base at J, with 11 bases in the middle. Germline CDR1 and CDR2: SQVTM and ANQGSEA. Written as DNA, the CDR3 is TGCAGCGTTGAAGAGAGGGGCCGGGGCACAGATACGCAGTATTTT. This encodes CSVEERGRGTDTQYF.

The chain links TRBV5-6 to TRBJ2-2; 12 nucleotides match TRBD2. The CDR3 spans 17 residues. V trimming: 0 bases; J trimming: 3 bases; junction bases outside the gene matches: 3. Germline-derived CDR1 and CDR2 are SGHDT and YYEEEE. CDR3 DNA sequence: TGTGCCAGCAGCTTGGGACTAGCGGGAGACGACACCGGGGAGCTGTTTTTT. Its translation: CASSLGLAGDDTGELFF.

This chain links TRBV14 with TRBJ2-3, with a tentative D call TRBD2 (6 bases). The germline V gene encodes CDR1 SGHDN and CDR2 FVKESK. The CDR3 has 19 amino acids. Trimming pared 1 base from V and 1 base from J, leaving 21 bases between. CDR3 coding DNA: TGTGCCAGCAGCCAAGTGCCACCCGGAAGGAGGGGCCGCACAGATACGCAGTATTTT. Translation gives CASSQVPPGRRGRTDTQYF.

The chain combines TRBV9 with TRBJ2-1; 11 bases fit TRBD2. This CDR3 spans 16 amino acids. With 0 bases clipped from V and 9 bases from J, the junction kept 8 bases outside the gene matches. Germline-derived CDR1 and CDR2 are SGDLS and YYNGEE. The CDR3 DNA sequence: TGTGCCAGCAGCGTAGATAGCGGGAGGGCTGTCGGTGAGCAGTTCTTC. It codes for CASSVDSGRAVGEQFF. The full variable domain, with the rest looked up from reference TRBV9 and TRBJ2-1, is DSGVTQTPKHLITATGQRVTLRCSPRSGDLSVYWYQQSLDQGLQFLIQYYNGEERAKGNILERFSAQQFPDLHSELNLSSLELGDSALYFCASSVDSGRAVGEQFFGPGTRLTVL.

The chain links TRBV6-1 to TRBJ2-1; 9 bases are shared with TRBD2. Germline CDR1 MNHNS, CDR2 SASEGT. V dropped 10 bases and J dropped 0; count of bases not matched to a gene: 4. The CDR3 loop spans 14 amino acids. CDR3 residues: CATRGGDSYNEQFF. CDR3 coding DNA: TGTGCCACCCGCGGGGGGGACTCCTACAATGAGCAGTTCTTC.

The chain links TRBV6-5 to TRBJ1-5, with 8 bases that match TRBD1. The CDR3 length is 14 residues. The V and J ends lost 4 bases and 10 bases, in that order; junction bases with no gene match: 9. Germline CDR1 MNHEY, CDR2 SVGAGI. The CDR3 loop is CASSSGQGGIPQHF. CDR3 sequence (DNA): TGTGCCAGCAGTTCAGGACAGGGAGGAATTCCCCAGCATTTT.

This sequence joins TRBV20-1 and TRBJ2-3, with D perhaps assigned TRBD1 or TRBD2 (5 bases each). The CDR3 consists of 11 residues. Germline-derived CDR1 and CDR2 are DFQATT and SNEGSKA (reference sequence). V was clipped by 5 bases and J by 5 bases, with 8 bases between them. In nucleotides, the CDR3 is TGCAGTGCTGGGGCGGGAGATACGCAGTATTTT. Translating gives CSAGAGDTQYF.

This clone was found a few times. This rearrangement joins TRBV29-1 to TRBJ1-2, with unresolved D. CDR1 and CDR2 (germline): SQVTM, ANQGSEA. The CDR3 runs to 11 residues. V was cut by 7 bases and J by 3 bases, with 9 bases left in between. The DNA of the CDR3 is TGCAGCGGGATGGAGGACTATGGCTACACCTTC. Translated: CSGMEDYGYTF.

J is TRBJ2-1 and V is TRBV9, with 10 bases identical to TRBD2. Trimming took 2 bases from V and 4 from J; bases not matched to a gene: 3. This CDR3 comprises 15 residues. The germline V gene has CDR1 SGDLS and CDR2 YYNGEE. The CDR3 reads CASSVSSGSYNEQFF. In DNA form, the CDR3 reads TGTGCCAGCAGCGTTTCTAGCGGGAGTTACAATGAGCAGTTCTTC.

The chain employs TRBV28 and TRBJ2-5; D may be TRBD1 or TRBD2 (6 bases each). The CDR3 extends over 14 amino acids. V was clipped by 6 bases and J by 2 bases, with 13 bases between them. CDR1 and CDR2 (germline): MDHEN, SYDVKM. The CDR3 sequence is CASSLTGRQETQYF. In DNA, the CDR3 is TGTGCCAGCAGCCTTACAGGGAGGCAAGAGACCCAGTACTTC.

The chain joins TRBV4-1 to TRBJ2-1; TRBD1 or TRBD2 may be the D gene (5 bases each). V gave up 1 base and J gave up 8 bases, with 18 bases separating them. CDR3 length: 16 residues. CDR1 MGHRA and CDR2 YSYEKL come from the germline V gene. CDR3: CASSQGDGTSSDEQFF. CDR3 sequence (DNA): TGCGCCAGCAGCCAAGGGGACGGGACCTCAAGCGATGAGCAGTTCTTC.

The genes are TRBV19 and TRBJ2-3; the D call may be TRBD1 or TRBD2 (6 bases each). This CDR3 region has 12 residues. Germline V lookup: CDR1 LNHDA, CDR2 SQIVND (reference sequence). V lost 7 bases and J lost 6, with 11 bases in between. The CDR3 nucleotides are TGTGCCAGTACCCTAGGGGGGGATACGCAGTATTTT. This encodes CASTLGGDTQYF.

V is TRBV4-3 and J is TRBJ2-2, with D unclear. This CDR3 has 15 residues. The V and J ends lost 0 bases and 4 bases respectively, with 9 bases between them. Germline CDR1 and CDR2: LGHNA and YSLEER. This CDR3 is CASSQDPAITGELFF. The CDR3 nucleotides are TGCGCCAGCAGCCAAGATCCAGCTATCACCGGGGAGCTGTTTTTT.

This sequence joins TRBV11-2 and TRBJ1-2; D might be TRBD1 (5 bases). The germline CDR1 and CDR2 sequences are SGHAT and FQNNGV. The ends were cut back, 5 bases at V and 3 bases at J, with 16 bases in the middle. CDR3 size: 15 residues. Written as DNA, the CDR3 is TGTGCCAGCAGCCACCCCTCAGGGAATTACTATGGCTACACCTTC. Its protein is CASSHPSGNYYGYTF.

The rearrangement links TRBV11-2 to TRBJ2-7; TRBD1 aligns across 9 bases. This CDR3 is built from 16 residues. V lost 4 bases and J lost 4; bases outside the gene matches: 11. Germline CDR1 SGHAT, CDR2 FQNNGV. The CDR3: CASSSQTDRGRYEQYF. CDR3 in DNA: TGTGCCAGCAGCTCTCAGACGGACAGGGGACGGTACGAGCAGTACTTC.

V gene TRBV28 combines with J gene TRBJ1-2; weak D call: TRBD1 (5 bases). Germline V lookup: CDR1 MDHEN, CDR2 SYDVKM. The CDR3 is 13 residues long. Deletions cut 5 bases from V and 0 bases from J, with 7 bases between. The CDR3 region is CASSRGANYGYTF. The CDR3 bases are TGTGCCAGCAGTCGGGGGGCTAACTATGGCTACACCTTC.

The V gene is TRBV5-4, the J gene TRBJ1-5; D is undetermined. The germline V gene has CDR1 SGHNT and CDR2 YYREEE (reference sequence). V was clipped by 4 bases and J by 5 bases, with 10 bases between them. The CDR3 totals 13 residues. The chain's CDR3 is CASSPDGDQPQHF. CDR3 nucleotide sequence: TGTGCCAGCAGCCCCGACGGAGATCAGCCCCAGCATTTT.

V is TRBV18 and J is TRBJ2-7; D is undetermined. Trimming took off 2 bases at V and 3 bases at J, with 8 bases between the two ends. The CDR3 totals 13 residues. Germline-derived CDR1 and CDR2 are KGHSH and LQKENI. The CDR3 region is CASSPGVDYEQYF. In nucleotides, the CDR3 is TGTGCCAGCTCACCAGGGGTAGACTACGAGCAGTACTTC.

The rearrangement joins TRBV29-1 to TRBJ2-7, with TRBD2 matching 7 bases. The V segment lost 5 bases and the J segment 5 bases; nucleotides outside the gene matches: 21. This CDR3 is built from 17 residues. Germline V gene data show CDR1 as SQVTM and CDR2 as ANQGSEA. This CDR3 reads CSVSPRAGRTRVDEQYF. The CDR3 DNA reads as TGCAGCGTTTCCCCCCGGGCTGGGCGGACTAGGGTCGACGAGCAGTACTTC.

The CDR3 loop is CASSIQGAQNGYTF. CDR3 bases: TGTGCCAGTAGTATACAGGGGGCCCAGAATGGCTACACCTTC. The chain uses TRBV19 and TRBJ1-2, with TRBD1 identical over 8 bases. The CDR3 contains 14 residues. Germline CDR1 reads LNHDA; CDR2 reads SQIVND (reference sequence). V trimming: 2 bases; J trimming: 6 bases; junction bases outside the gene matches: 5.